This TCR beta chain was identified in a study of shared clonotypes between healthy human individuals. V lost 6 bases and J 5 bases, leaving 13 bases between the germline ends. Germline CDR1 and CDR2: MDHEN and SYDVKM. The CDR3 runs to 13 residues. For every subset, genomic DNA was evenly distributed across several immunoSEQ plates. Using immunoSEQ multiplex PCR, the repertoire was profiled, and TCRdb retains in-frame clones only, with some absent. The repertoire holds approximately 500,000 clones, around four fifths seen once, with about 12% in the top ten. This clonotype originated in a woman aged 35 to 49 in good health. Some clones in this sample may be carry-over from other donors' samples. Sample: PBMCs. The J gene is TRBJ2-5, the V gene TRBV28; D is perhaps TRBD1 (6 bases). CDR3 sequence (DNA): TGTGCCAGCAGCGTTACAGGGCGGGAGACCCAGTACTTC. This encodes CASSVTGRETQYF.